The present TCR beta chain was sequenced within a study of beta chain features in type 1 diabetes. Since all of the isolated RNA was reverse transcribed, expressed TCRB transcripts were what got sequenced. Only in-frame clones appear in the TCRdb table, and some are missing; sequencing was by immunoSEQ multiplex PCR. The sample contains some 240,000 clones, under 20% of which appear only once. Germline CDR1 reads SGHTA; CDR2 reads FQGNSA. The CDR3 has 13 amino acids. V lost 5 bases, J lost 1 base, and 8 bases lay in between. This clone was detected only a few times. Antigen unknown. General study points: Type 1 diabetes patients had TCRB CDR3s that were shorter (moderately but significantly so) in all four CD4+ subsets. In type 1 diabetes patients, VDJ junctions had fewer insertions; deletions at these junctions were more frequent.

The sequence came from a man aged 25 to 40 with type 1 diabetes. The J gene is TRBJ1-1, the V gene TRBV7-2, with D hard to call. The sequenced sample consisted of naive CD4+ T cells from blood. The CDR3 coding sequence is TGTGCCAGCAGCCCGCGACCGAACACTGAAGCTTTCTTT. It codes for CASSPRPNTEAFF.